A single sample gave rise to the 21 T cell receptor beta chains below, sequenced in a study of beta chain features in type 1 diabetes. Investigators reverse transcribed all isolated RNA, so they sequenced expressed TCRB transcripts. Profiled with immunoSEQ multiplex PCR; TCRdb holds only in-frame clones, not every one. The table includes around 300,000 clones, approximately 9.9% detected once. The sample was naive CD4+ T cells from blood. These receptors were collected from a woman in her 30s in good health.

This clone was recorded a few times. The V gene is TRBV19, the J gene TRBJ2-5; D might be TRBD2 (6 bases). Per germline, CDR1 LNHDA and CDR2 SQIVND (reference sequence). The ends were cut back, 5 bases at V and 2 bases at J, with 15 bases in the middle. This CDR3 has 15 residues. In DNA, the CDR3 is TGTGCCAGTAGTCGCTCGGACTACCGACAAGAGACCCAGTACTTC. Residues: CASSRSDYRQETQYF.

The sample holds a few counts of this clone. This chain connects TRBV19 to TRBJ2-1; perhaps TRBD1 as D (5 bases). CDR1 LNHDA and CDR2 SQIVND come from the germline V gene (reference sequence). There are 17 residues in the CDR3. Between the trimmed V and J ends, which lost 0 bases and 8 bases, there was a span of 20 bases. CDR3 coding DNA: TGTGCCAGTAGTATAGAGGCAGGGTACCCCCGGTACGATGAGCAGTTCTTC. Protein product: CASSIEAGYPRYDEQFF.

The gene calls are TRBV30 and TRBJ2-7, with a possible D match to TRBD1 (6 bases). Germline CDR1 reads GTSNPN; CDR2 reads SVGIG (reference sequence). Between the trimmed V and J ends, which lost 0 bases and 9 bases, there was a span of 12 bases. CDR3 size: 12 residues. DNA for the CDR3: TGTGCCTGGAGTGTACAGGGAATAGCGCAGTACTTC. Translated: CAWSVQGIAQYF.

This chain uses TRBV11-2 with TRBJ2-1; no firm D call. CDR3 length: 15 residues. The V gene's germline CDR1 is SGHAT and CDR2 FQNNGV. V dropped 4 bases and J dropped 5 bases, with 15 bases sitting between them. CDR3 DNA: TGTGCCAGCAGCTACGGAGTTATGTTGAACAATGAGCAGTTCTTC. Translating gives CASSYGVMLNNEQFF.

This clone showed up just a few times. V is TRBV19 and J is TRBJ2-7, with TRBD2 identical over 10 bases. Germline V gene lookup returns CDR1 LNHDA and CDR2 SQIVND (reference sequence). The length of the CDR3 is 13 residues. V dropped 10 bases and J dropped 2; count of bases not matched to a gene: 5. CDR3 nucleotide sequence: TGTGCCACCGGGACTAGCGCAACCTACGAGCAGTACTTC. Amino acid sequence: CATGTSATYEQYF.

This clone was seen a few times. This chain's CDR3 is CASSRRTGGGYGYTF. DNA for the CDR3: TGTGCCAGCAGTCGAAGGACAGGAGGCGGCTATGGCTACACCTTC. This chain joins TRBV27 and TRBJ1-2, with 7 bases lining up with TRBD1. The CDR3 is 15 residues long. With V trimmed by 5 bases and J by 4 bases, 10 bases remained unmatched. Germline V gene sequence: CDR1 MNHEY, CDR2 SMNVEV (reference sequence).

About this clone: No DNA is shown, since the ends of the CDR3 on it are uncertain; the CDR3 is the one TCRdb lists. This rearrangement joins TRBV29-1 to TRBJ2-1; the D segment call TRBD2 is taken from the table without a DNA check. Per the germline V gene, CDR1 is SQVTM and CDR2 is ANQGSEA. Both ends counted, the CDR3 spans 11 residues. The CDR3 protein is CSVGDGTPEFF.

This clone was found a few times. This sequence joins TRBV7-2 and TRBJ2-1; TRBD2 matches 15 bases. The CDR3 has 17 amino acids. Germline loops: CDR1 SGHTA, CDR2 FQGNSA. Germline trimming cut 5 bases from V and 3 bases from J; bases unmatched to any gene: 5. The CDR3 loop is CASSTGLAGGHYNEQFF. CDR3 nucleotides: TGTGCCAGCAGCACGGGACTAGCGGGAGGTCACTACAATGAGCAGTTCTTC.

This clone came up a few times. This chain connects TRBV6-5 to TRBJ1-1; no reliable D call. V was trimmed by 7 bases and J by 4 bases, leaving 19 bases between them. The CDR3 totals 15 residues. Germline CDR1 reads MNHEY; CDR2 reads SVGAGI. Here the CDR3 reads CASIRTPGVLTEAFF. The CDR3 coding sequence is TGTGCCAGCATCAGAACCCCCGGGGTCCTCACTGAAGCTTTCTTT.

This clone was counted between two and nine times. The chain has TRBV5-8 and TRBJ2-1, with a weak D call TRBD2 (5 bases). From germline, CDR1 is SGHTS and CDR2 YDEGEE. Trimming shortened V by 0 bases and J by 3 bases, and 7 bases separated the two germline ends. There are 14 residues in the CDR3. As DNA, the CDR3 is TGTGCCAGCAGCTTGGCCGGGGTCTACAATGAGCAGTTCTTC. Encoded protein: CASSLAGVYNEQFF.

The CDR3 reads CASSLRLGRAYEQYF. As DNA, the CDR3 is TGTGCCAGCAGCCTACGACTCGGGAGGGCCTACGAGCAGTACTTC. The chain uses TRBV7-6 and TRBJ2-7, with 8 bases that match TRBD2. CDR1 is SGHVS, CDR2 FNYEAQ, per germline. J was trimmed by 2 bases and V by 5 bases; bases with no gene match: 8. CDR3 length: 15 residues.

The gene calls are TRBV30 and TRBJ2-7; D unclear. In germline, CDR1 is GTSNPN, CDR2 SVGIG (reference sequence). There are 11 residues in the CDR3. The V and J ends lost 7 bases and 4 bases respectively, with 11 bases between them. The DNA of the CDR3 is TGTGCCTCAGTTGGCCAGTACGAGCAGTACTTC. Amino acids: CASVGQYEQYF. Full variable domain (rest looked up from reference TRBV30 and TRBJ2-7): SQTIHQWPATLVQPVGSPLSLECTVEGTSNPNLYWYRQAAGRGLQLLFYSVGIGQISSEVPQNLSASRPQDRQFILSSKKLLLSDSGFYLCASVGQYEQYFGPGTRLTVT.

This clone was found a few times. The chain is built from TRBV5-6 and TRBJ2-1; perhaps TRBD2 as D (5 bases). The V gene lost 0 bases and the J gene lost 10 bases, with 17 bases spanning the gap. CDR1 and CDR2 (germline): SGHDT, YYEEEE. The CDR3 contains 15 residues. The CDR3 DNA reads TGTGCCAGCAGCTTGGGGAGGTTACTTGTGCGAGAGCAGTTCTTC. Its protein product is CASSLGRLLVREQFF.

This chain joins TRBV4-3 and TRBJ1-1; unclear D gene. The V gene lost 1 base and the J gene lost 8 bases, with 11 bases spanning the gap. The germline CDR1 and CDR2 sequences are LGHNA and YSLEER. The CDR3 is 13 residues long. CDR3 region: CASSQGEAREAFF. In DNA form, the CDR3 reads TGCGCCAGCAGCCAAGGCGAAGCGCGGGAAGCTTTCTTT.

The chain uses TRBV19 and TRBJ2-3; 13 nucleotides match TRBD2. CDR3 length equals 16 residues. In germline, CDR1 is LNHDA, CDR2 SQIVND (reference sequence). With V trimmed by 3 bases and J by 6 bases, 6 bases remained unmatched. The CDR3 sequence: CASSIGLAGVSDTQYF. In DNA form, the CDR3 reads TGTGCCAGTAGTATTGGACTAGCGGGAGTTTCGGATACGCAGTATTTT.

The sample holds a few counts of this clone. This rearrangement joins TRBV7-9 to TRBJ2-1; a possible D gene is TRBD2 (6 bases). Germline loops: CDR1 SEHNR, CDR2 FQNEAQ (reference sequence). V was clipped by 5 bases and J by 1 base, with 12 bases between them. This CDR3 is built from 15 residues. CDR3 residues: CASSLRRASYNEQFF. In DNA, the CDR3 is TGTGCCAGCAGCCTCCGGAGGGCGTCCTACAATGAGCAGTTCTTC. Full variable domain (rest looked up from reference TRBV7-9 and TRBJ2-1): DTGVSQNPRHKITKRGQNVTFRCDPISEHNRLYWYRQTLGQGPEFLTYFQNEAQLEKSRLLSDRFSAERPKGSFSTLEIQRTEQGDSAMYLCASSLRRASYNEQFFGPGTRLTVL.

The CDR3 region is CASRKTGSNQPQHF. The CDR3 region has the DNA TGTGCCAGCAGGAAGACAGGTAGCAATCAGCCCCAGCATTTT. J is TRBJ1-5 and V is TRBV28; possibly TRBD1 for D (6 bases). V lost 6 bases to trimming and J lost 0 bases, with 9 bases between them. This CDR3 has 14 amino acids. Looked up from germline, CDR1 is MDHEN and CDR2 is SYDVKM.

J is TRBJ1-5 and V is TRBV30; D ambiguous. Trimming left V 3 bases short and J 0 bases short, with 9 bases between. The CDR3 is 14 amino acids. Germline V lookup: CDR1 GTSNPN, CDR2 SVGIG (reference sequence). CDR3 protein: CAWSPQVSNQPQHF. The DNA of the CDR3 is TGTGCCTGGAGCCCCCAGGTTAGCAATCAGCCCCAGCATTTT.

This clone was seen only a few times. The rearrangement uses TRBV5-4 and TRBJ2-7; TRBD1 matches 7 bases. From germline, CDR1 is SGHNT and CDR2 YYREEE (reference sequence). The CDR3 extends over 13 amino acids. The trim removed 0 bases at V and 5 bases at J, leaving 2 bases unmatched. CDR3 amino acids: CASSLAGQDEQYF. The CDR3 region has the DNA TGTGCCAGCAGCTTGGCCGGACAGGACGAGCAGTACTTC.

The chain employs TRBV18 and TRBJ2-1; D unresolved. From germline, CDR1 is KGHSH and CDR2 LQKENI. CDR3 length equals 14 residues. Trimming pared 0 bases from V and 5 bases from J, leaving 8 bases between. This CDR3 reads CASSPPLRNNEQFF. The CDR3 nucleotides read TGTGCCAGCTCACCACCTCTGCGAAACAATGAGCAGTTCTTC.

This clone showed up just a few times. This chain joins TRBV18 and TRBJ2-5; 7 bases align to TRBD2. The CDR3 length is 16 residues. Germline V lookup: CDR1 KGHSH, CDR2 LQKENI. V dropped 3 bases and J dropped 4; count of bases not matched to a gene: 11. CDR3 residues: CASSPSQSSGTETQYF. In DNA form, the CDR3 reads TGTGCCAGCTCACCCTCACAATCCAGCGGGACAGAGACCCAGTACTTC.